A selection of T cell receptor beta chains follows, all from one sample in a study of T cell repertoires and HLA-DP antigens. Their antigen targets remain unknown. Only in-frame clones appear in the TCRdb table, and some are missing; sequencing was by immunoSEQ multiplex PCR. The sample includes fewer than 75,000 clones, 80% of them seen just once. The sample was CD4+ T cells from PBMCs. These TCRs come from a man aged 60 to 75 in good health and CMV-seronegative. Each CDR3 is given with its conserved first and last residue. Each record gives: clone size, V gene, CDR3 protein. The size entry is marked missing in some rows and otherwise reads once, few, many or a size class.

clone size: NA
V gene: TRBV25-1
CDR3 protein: CASRASGQETQYF

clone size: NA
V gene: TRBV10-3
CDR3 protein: CAIQGRTNTEAFF

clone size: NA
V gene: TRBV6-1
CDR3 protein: CASSVLTSTDTQYF

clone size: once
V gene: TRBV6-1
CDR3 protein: CASRIASGIQNEQFF

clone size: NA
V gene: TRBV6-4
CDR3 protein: CASTQRLETQYF

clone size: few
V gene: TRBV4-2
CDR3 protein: CASSKALGSGETQYF

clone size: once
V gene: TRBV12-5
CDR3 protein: CASGRGQGQYF

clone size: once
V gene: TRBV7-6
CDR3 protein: CASSFSGGSGNTIYF

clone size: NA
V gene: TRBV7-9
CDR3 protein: CASRNSGGLYNEQFF

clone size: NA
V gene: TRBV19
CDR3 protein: CASEGDGVFYGYTF

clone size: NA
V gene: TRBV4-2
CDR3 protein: CASSQEWGQRNSPLHF

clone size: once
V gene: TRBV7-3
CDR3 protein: CASSSGTSGRADETQYF

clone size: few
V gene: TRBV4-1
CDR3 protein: CASSQDHRGLTGELFF

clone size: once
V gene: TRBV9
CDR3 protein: CASSGILGTGELFF

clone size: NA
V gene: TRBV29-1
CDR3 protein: CSVASSSYEQYF

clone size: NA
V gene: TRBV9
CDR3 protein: CASSARSGGAGTEAFF

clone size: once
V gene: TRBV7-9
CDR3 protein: CASSSARPLPEDTQYF

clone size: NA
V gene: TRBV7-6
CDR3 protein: CASSLGAGGIVNEQFF

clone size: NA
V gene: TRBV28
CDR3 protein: CASSRSYEQYF

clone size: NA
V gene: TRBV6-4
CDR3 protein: CASSAGVAGELFF

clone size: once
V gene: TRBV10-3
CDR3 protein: CAISESGSRQAFF

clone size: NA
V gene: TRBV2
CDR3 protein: CASTGGPGAHYGYTF

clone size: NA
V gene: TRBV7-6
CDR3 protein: CASSRSTGGREAFF

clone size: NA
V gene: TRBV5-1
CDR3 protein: CASSLEDRGYEQYF

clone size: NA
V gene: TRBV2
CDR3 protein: CASIPGGAGTGELFF

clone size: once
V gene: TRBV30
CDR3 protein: CAWGRQGRENIQYF

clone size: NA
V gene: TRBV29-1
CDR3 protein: CSVGVGISYEQYF

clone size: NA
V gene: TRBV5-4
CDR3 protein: CASSLAYTGSSYEQYF

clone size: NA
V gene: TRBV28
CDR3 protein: CASSFSGWADSNQPQHF

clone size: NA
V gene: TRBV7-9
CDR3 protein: CASSLPSSEKLFF

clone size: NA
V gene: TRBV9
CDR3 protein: CASSGLAGGSYNEQFF

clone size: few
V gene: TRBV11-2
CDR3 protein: CASSLAGGSTF

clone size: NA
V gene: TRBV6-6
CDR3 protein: CASSYPRTDNYGYTF

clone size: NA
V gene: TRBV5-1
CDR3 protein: CASSHGGIQAGANVLTF

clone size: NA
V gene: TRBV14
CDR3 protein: CASSQDLLGRILF

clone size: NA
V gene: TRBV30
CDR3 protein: CAWSNLARGGNTIYF

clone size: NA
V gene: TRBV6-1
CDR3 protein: CASSQTGTGNTEAFF

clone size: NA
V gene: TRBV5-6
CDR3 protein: CASSLEGRIVSLHF

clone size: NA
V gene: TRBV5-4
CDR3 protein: CASSPRPGEEAFF

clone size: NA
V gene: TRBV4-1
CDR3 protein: CASSQPLRDRGRNEQFF